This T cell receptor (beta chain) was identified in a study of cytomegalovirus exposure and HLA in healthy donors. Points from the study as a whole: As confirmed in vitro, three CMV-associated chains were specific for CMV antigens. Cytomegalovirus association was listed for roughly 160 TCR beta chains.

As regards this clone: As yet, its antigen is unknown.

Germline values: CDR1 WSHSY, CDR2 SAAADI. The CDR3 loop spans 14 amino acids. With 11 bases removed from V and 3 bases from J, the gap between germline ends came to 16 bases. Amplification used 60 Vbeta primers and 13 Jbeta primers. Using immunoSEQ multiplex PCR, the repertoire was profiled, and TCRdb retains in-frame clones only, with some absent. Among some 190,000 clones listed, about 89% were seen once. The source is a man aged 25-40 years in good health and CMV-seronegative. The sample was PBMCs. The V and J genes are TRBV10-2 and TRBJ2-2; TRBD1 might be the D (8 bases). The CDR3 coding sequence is TGCGCCGGCCGCACAGGGGGGGACACCGGGGAGCTGTTTTTT. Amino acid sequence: CAGRTGGDTGELFF.